What follows describes a single T cell receptor (beta chain). The antigen remains undetermined. The length of the CDR3 is 14 residues. These data originate in a study of cytomegalovirus exposure and HLA in healthy donors. Broader study findings: Among the CMV-associated chains, three were confirmed in vitro as specific for CMV antigens. Listed as cytomegalovirus-associated were 150 or so TCR beta chains.

PCR used 60 Vbeta primers and 13 Jbeta primers. Sequenced by immunoSEQ multiplex PCR; TCRdb stores in-frame clones only, minus some. Here the sample spans approximately 140,000 clones, approximately 82% being singletons. The chain couples TRBV21-1 to TRBJ2-2; the table's D call, TRBD2, was not checked against the DNA. TRBV21-1 represents a pseudogene. The receptor was derived from a boy aged 2 to 9 in good health and CMV-seronegative. Sample: PBMCs. This chain's CDR3 is CASRTSGNTGELFF. CDR3 bases: TGTGCCAGCCGGACTAGCGGAAACACCGGGGAGCTGTTTTTT.